This T cell receptor beta chain stems from a study of blood T cell repertoires in COVID-19. Study overall: Whether acute or convalescent, the COVID-19 samples came from the United States, Italy and Spain. T cells, B-cell-depleted T cells, or PBMCs provided the cDNA or gDNA that served as material.

Researchers sorted participants into cohorts using their self-reported clinical history. Per the authors' pipeline: For nucleated cells, counts were estimated from reference gene primer amplification. Here immunoSEQ multiplex PCR was the method, and the copy in TCRdb shows in-frame clones only, minus some. The V and J calls and clone size were taken over from that table, and D and trimming were inferred from the DNA. The data show 200,000 to 300,000 clones, about 80% seen once. This clone came up a few times. Trimming removed 4 bases from V and 4 bases from J; junction bases left unmatched: 13. Germline V gene sequence: CDR1 LGHNA, CDR2 YNFKEQ. This CDR3 has 18 amino acids.

The V call is TRBV4-2, the J call TRBJ2-3; TRBD2 agrees at 11 bases. The specimen was PBMCs or T cells enriched from blood (not recorded which). The origin of this receptor is a woman aged 40 to 50 who had been exposed to COVID-19. The CDR3 protein is CASSPSSLAGGPSDTQYF. In nucleotides, the CDR3 is TGTGCCAGCAGCCCAAGTTCGTTAGCGGGGGGGCCCTCAGATACGCAGTATTTT.